The source of this T cell receptor (beta chain) is a study of early T cells in non-severe SARS-CoV-2 infection. Study-wide results and limits: VDJdb matching skewed toward anti-spike CD8 responses, missing private and CD4 specificities.

Via MiXCR, TCRdb re-called the 5' RACE reads, giving one row per CDR3 protein. Found here are just under 85,000 distinct CDR3 sequences, around 9.3% of them singletons; the top ten hold around 8%. Remarks on this clonotype: What it binds is not known.

The CDR3 totals 13 residues. The V and J ends lost 5 bases and 6 bases respectively, with 13 bases between them. Germline CDR1 reads SGHTA; CDR2 reads FQGTGA. Sequenced here: whole blood, sampled at baseline. The receptor was isolated from an adult who was a healthcare worker with PCR-confirmed SARS-CoV-2 infection or an uninfected control (not recorded which). The J gene is TRBJ1-2, the V gene TRBV7-3, with D unclear. The CDR3 region is CASSLNHGNGYTF. CDR3 DNA: TGTGCCAGCAGCCTAAATCATGGGAATGGCTACACCTTC.